This record looks at one TCR beta chain sequence and its context. From germline, CDR1 is SGHDN and CDR2 FVKESK. The CDR3 covers 16 residues. J gave up 5 bases and V 4 bases, and 6 bases lay outside the gene matches. This record belongs to a study of control samples from healthy donors and cancer patients. The protocol was immunoSEQ multiplex PCR, while the TCRdb copy is restricted to in-frame clones and leaves out a portion. The sample records tens of thousands of clones, about nine tenths being singletons. Sample: blood. This sequence joins TRBV14 and TRBJ2-5; 14 bases map to TRBD2. This TCR was sampled from a man in his forties or fifties in good health. The CDR3 DNA is TGTGCCAGCAGCCGACTAGCGGGGGGGCCGTGGGAGACCCAGTACTTC. Encoded protein: CASSRLAGGPWETQYF.